This TCR beta chain was retrieved from a study of cytomegalovirus exposure and HLA in healthy donors. General study results and limits: A classifier reportedly called cytomegalovirus status with high sensitivity and specificity.

The table came from immunoSEQ multiplex PCR; TCRdb's copy has only in-frame clones and leaves some out. Of under 100,000 clones in the sample, approximately 96% were seen once. Note on this clone: Its antigen remains unidentified.

CDR1 is SGHAT, CDR2 FQNNGV, per germline. Trimming stripped 3 bases from V and 5 bases from J, with 10 bases between. The CDR3 runs 13 residues. The chain uses TRBV11-2 and TRBJ2-5, with a tentative D call TRBD1 (5 bases). The TCR originated in a man younger than 35 in good health and CMV-seronegative. Sequenced material: PBMCs. The chain's CDR3 is CASSFWGSETQYF. CDR3 nucleotide sequence: TGTGCCAGCAGCTTCTGGGGCTCGGAGACCCAGTACTTC.